One and the same sample provided the 3 T cell receptor beta chains below, sequenced in a study of T-cell memory formation after mild COVID-19. TCRdb processed the 5' RACE reads anew with MiXCR; each CDR3 protein has one entry. The sample has 280,000 or so distinct CDR3 sequences; approximately 8% are singletons. Material for sequencing was PBMCs or a T cell subset sorted from them (not recorded which). Receptors were obtained from a man younger than 35 who had mild COVID-19 (a few samples of this study predate the infection). Cell type and time point are not known.

This clonotype was picked up a small number of times. For the CDR3, the DNA is TGTGCCAGTACCAGAGCCTTACAGGGGGATGGCTACACCTTC. Its translation: CASTRALQGDGYTF. The chain is built from TRBV19 and TRBJ1-2; 8 positions match TRBD1. The CDR3 sequence is 14 residues long. V lost 7 bases and J lost 6; bases outside the gene matches: 10. Per the germline V gene, CDR1 is LNHDA and CDR2 is SQIVND (reference sequence).

In this sample, this clonotype turned up many times. This chain uses TRBV5-1 with TRBJ2-6; possible D gene TRBD2, 5 bases. The germline V gene has CDR1 SGHRS and CDR2 YFSETQ. V shed 4 bases and J shed 7 bases, with 15 bases lying between them. This CDR3 has 15 residues. DNA for the CDR3: TGCGCCAGCAGCCGTCCACGGGGAGAAGCCAACGTCCTGACTTTC. Its protein product is CASSRPRGEANVLTF.

This clonotype was counted between two and nine times. The V gene is TRBV3-1, the J gene TRBJ1-6; D is undetermined. Per germline, CDR1 LGHDT and CDR2 YNNKEL (reference sequence). With 6 bases removed from V and 8 bases from J, the gap between germline ends came to 8 bases. This CDR3 region has 12 residues. The chain's CDR3 is CASRKPDSPLHF. The CDR3 nucleotides read TGTGCCAGCAGGAAACCGGATTCACCCCTCCACTTT.